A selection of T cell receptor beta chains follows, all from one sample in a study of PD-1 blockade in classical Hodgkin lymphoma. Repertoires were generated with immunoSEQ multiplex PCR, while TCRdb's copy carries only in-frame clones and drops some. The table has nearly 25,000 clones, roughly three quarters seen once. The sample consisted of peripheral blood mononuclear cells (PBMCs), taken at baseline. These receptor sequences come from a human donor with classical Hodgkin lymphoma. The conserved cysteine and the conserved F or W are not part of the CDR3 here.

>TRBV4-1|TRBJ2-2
ASSHTTRNTGELF
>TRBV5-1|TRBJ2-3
ASSLPGTDTQY
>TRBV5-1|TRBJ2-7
ASSLGGLWEAYEQY
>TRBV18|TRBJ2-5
ASSPSGLKETQY
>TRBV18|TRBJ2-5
ASSPPQETQY
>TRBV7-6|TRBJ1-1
ASSLIGGLDTEAF
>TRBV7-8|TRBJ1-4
ASSLGRTGGGEKLF
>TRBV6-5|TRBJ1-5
ASSYGAVGQPQH
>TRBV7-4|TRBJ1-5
ASSLDRSYSNQPQH
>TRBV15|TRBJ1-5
ATSRDVFGQGANQPQH
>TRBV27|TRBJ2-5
ASRAQGLGETQY
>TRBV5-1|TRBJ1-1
ASSLEPRNTEAF
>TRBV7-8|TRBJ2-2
ASSSGLAGGRTGELF
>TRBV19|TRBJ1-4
ASSTTRGSNEKLF
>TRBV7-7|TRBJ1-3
ASSRASEQGSSGNTIY
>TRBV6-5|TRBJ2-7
ASREKYEQY
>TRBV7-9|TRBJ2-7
ASSLERAHEQY
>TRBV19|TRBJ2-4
ASSIGQGSDIQY
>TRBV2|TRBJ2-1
ASSAEQRYNEQF
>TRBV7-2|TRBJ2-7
ASSLEGRESYEQY
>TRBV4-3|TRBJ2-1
ASSQDLAGSYNEQF
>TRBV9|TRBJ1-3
ASSAGPGGNTIY
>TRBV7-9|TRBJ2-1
ASSSPLGGGNEQF
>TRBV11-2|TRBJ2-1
ASSLRSKHF
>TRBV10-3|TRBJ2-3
AISGSSGGALDTQY
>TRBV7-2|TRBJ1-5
ASSTQTGISNQPQH
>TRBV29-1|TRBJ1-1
SVEGWGTGDTEAF
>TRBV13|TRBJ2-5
ASSLLGSGAEETQY
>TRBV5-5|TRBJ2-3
ASSQMTGQDTQY
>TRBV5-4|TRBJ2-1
ASSLSQGDEQF
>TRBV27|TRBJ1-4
ASSDRGSNEKLF
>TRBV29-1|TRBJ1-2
SVLGDRDGYT
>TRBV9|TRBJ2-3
ASSANPESTDTQY
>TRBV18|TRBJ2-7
ASSPPWAPEEQY
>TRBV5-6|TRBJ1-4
ASSFRGGDEKLF
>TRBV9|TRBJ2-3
ASSRRTSGGADTQY
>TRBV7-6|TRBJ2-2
ASSSGVDAGELF
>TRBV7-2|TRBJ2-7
ASSSRAGYYEQY
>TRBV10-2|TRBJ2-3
ASSGGGQAGDTQY
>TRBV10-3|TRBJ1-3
AISEADRGVGNTIY
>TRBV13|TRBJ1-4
ASSSRQPNEKLF
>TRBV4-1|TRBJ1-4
ASSKFGTHDLGEKLF
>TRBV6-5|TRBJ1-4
ASSRSSAEKLF
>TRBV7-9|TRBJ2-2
ASSLRAANTGELF